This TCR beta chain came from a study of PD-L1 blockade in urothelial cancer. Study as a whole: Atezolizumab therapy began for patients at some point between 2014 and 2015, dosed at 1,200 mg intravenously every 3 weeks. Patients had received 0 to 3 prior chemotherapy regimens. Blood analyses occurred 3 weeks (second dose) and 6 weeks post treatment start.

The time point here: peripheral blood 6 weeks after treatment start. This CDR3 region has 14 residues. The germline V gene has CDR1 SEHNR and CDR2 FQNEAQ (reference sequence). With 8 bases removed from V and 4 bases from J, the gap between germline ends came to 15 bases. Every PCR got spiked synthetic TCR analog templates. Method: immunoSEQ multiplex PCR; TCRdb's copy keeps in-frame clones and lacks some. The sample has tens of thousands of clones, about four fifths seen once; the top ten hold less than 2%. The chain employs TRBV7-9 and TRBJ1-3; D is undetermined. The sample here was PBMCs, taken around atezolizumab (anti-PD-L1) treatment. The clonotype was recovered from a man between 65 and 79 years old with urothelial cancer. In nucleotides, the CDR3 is TGTGCCAGCGACGAGGGAAGATCAGGAAACACCATATATTTT. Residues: CASDEGRSGNTIYF.